This T cell receptor (beta chain) was observed in a study of blood T cell repertoires in COVID-19. This CDR3 has 15 amino acids. Germline CDR1 is SEHNR and CDR2 is FQNEAQ (reference sequence). After removal of 5 bases from V and 4 bases from J, the junction contained 5 bases not matched to a gene. This clone was counted between two and nine times. In the original processing: Amplifying reference gene primers gave estimates of nucleated cell counts. Clones were read by immunoSEQ multiplex PCR, and TCRdb kept only the in-frame ones, dropping some. V, J and clone size reflect that table, while D and trimming were determined from the DNA. The sample carries 300,000 to 400,000 clones, about nine tenths recorded once. The Seattle site enrolled patients during active infection and followed them longitudinally.

The rearrangement joins TRBV7-9 to TRBJ2-3; TRBD2 matches at 11 bases. The sample taken for sequencing was peripheral blood. The clonotype was recovered from a woman between 70 and 85 years old with COVID-19, enrolled during active disease. The CDR3 bases are TGTGCCAGCAGCCACGGGACTAGCGGATCAGATACGCAGTATTTT. Translation gives CASSHGTSGSDTQYF.